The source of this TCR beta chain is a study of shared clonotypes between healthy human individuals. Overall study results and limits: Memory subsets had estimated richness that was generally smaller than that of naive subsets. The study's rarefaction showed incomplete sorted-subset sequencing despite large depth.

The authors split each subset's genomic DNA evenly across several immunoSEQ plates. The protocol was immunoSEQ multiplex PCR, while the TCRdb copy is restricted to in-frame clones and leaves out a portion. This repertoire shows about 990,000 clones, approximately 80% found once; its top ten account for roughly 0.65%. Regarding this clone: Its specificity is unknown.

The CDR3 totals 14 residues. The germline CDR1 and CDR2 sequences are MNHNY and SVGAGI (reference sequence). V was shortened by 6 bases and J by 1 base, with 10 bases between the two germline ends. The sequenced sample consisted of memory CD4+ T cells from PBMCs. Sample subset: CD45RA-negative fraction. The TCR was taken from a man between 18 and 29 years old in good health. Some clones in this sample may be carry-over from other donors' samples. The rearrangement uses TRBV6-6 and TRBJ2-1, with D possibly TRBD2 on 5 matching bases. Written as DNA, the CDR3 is TGTGCCAGCAGGATCTCGGGGTCCTACAATGAGCAGTTCTTC. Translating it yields CASRISGSYNEQFF.